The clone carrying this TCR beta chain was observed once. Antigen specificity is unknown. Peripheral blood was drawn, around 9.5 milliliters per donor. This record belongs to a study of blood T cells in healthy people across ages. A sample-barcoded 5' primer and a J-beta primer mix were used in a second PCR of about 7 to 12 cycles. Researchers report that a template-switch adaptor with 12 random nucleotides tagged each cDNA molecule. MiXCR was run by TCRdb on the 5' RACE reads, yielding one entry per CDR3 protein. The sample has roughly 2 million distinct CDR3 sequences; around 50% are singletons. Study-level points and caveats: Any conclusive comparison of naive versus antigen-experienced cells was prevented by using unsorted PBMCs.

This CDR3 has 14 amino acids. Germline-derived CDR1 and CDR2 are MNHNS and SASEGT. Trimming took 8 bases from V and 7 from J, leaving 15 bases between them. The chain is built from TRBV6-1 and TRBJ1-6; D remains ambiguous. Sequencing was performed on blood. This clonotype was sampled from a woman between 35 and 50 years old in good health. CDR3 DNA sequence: TGTGCCAGCCACCAGTGGCAGGAAAATTCACCCCTCCACTTT. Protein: CASHQWQENSPLHF.